This T cell receptor beta chain comes out of a study of T cell repertoires in cytomegalovirus infection. Study results and limitations: The ex vivo response was dominated by HLA-C-restricted CMV-specific TCR beta clonotypes.

TCRdb reprocessed the reads via MiXCR and lists one record per CDR3 protein. The repertoire holds roughly 920,000 distinct CDR3 sequences, with under 40% as singletons. The sample holds a few counts of this clonotype. Its target is not known. Trimming took off 0 bases at V and 6 bases at J, with 22 bases between the two ends. The germline V gene encodes CDR1 SGHRS and CDR2 YFSETQ. CDR3 size: 18 residues. The chain links TRBV5-1 to TRBJ2-1; TRBD2 might be the D (5 bases). This TCR was recovered from a human donor in good health (CMV status not recorded). Some clones in this sample may be carry-over from other donors' samples. The input for sequencing was cultured CD8+ T cells from PBMCs, taken from culture after CMV antigen stimulation. The CDR3 spells CASSLGSRRLTESNEQFF. CDR3 sequence (DNA): TGCGCCAGCAGCTTGGGTAGTCGGAGGCTCACGGAAAGCAATGAGCAGTTCTTC.